The T cell receptor beta chain described here comes from a study of intratumoral heterogeneity in liver cancer. Some background on the complete study: In the full roughly 13-patient cohort, the median age was about 60 years and the majority of patients were male. RNA-seq, DNA sequencing, TCR-seq and SNP array data from multiple regions of hepatocellular carcinoma specimens were combined in the study to investigate intratumor heterogeneity. Of the roughly 73 multiregional samples collected from 14 HCC patients in the overall cohort, some 50 were tumoral regions and roughly 20 were adjacent nontumoral regions.

The H label marked samples taken from distinct, geographically separated regions of the hepatocellular carcinoma nodule. All patients had early-stage hepatocellular carcinoma and received no therapy before surgical resection. The sampled areas showed no macroscopic signs of necrosis or hemorrhage. Multiple regions from two patients underwent TCR sequencing (ImmunoSeq). Frozen resection tissue samples were collected at least 1 cm apart from each other. The DNeasy blood and tissue kit was used to extract genomic DNA from bulk tissue. The immunoSEQ assay was used to sequence TCR beta chain CDR3 regions from genomic DNA. Rearranged VDJ segments were amplified with primers annealing to V and J segments. On the authors' methods: The ImmunoSeq Analyzer software was used to calculate clonality and richness metrics. Differentially abundant clones between regions were identified using Fisher's exact test plus a beta-binomial method for added stringency. TCRdb carries this immuneACCESS record with in-frame sequences only. Its versions omit some clonotypes, under half of them owing to an unresolved V gene in the studies checked, with the rest unexplained. V, J and clone size were drawn from that table, and D and trimming were deduced from the DNA. The sample table shows roughly 6,200 clones, and 71% are seen once. Roughly two fifths of the sample goes to the ten largest clones.

General conclusions and limits of the study: Tumor region a in each sequenced patient had significantly more unique T-cell clonal expansions than region b. According to the report, TCR sequencing confirmed the RNA-seq-based estimates of regional differences in tumor-infiltrating lymphocyte burden. Within each of the two sequenced patients, overall T cell clonality showed no significant difference between tumor regions. The authors noted a relatively low number of patients and under-sampled tumor-infiltrating lymphocyte representation as limitations.

About this clone: Its binding antigen is unknown. Base qualities were left out, and no much larger clone turns up one base away.

Trimming costs V 5 bases and J 3 bases, and their ends lie 27 bases apart. The cysteine opens and the phenylalanine closes a CDR3 of 19 amino acids. Only the CDR3 portion is preserved as DNA: 57 bases, with reading frame beginning at the first base. According to the germline V gene (reference sequence), CDR1 reads SEHNR and CDR2 reads FQNEAQ. The receptor was isolated from a woman in her 70s with hepatocellular carcinoma. The sequence links TRBV7-9 to TRBJ2-3; the D gene assignment is perhaps TRBD1 or TRBD2, with each matching 8 bases. The specimen was tumor tissue, collected before any cancer treatment. DNA sequence: TGTGCCAGCAGCCCCGGGGACAGGAGCGGGAGTTGGGAAACAGATACGCAGTATTTT. Translation gives CASSPGDRSGSWETDTQYF.